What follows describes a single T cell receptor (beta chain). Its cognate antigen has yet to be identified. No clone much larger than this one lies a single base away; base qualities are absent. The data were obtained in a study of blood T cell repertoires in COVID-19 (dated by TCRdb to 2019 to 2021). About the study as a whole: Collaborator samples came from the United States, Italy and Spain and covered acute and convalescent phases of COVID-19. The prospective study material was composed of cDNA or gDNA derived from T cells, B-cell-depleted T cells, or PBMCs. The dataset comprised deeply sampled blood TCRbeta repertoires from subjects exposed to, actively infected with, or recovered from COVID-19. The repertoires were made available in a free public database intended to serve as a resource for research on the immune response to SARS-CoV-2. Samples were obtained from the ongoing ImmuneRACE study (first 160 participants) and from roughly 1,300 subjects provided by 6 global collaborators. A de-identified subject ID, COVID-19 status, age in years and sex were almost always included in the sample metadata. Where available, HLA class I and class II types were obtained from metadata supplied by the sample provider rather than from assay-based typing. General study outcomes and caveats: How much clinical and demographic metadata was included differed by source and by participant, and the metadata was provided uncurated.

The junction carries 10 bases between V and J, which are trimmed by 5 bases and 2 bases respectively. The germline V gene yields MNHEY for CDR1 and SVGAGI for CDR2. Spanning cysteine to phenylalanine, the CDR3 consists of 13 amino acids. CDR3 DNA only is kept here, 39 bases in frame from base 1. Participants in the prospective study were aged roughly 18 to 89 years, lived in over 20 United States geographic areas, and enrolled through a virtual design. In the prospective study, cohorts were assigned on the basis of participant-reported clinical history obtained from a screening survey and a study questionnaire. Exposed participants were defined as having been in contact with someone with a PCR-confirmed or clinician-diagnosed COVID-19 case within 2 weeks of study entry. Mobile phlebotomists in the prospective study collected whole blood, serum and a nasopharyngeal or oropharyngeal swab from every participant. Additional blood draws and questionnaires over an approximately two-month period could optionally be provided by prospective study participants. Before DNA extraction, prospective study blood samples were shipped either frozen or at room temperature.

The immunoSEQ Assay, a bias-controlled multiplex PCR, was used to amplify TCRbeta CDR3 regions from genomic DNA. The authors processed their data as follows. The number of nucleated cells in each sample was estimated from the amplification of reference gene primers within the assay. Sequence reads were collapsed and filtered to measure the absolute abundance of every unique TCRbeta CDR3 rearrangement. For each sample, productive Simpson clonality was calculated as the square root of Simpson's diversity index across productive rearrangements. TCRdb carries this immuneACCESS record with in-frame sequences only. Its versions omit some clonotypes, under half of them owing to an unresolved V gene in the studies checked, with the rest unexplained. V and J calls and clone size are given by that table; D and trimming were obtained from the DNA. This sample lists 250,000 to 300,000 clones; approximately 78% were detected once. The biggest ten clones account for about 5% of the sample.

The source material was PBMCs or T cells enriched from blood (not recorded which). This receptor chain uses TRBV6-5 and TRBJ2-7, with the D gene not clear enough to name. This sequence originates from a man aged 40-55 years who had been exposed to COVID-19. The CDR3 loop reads CASSIRHPYEQYF. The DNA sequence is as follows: TGTGCCAGCAGTATCAGACACCCCTACGAGCAGTACTTC.